The 11 T cell receptor beta chains in this list originate from one sample, sequenced in a study of T-cell memory formation after mild COVID-19. TCRdb independently ran MiXCR on the 5' RACE reads; one entry per CDR3 protein. The sample lists 550,000 to 600,000 distinct CDR3 sequences; roughly 22% were seen once. Input material: PBMCs or a T cell subset sorted from them (not recorded which). The receptor source for this set is an adult woman who had mild COVID-19 (a few samples of this study predate the infection). Cell type and time point are not known.

J is TRBJ1-2 and V is TRBV29-1; no definite D call. This CDR3 has 11 residues. From germline, CDR1 is SQVTM and CDR2 ANQGSEA. V was pared by 5 bases and J by 7 bases, with 11 bases between. The CDR3 nucleotides are TGCAGCGTTCCTGTGGTTGGTGGCTACACCTTC. Protein sequence: CSVPVVGGYTF.

This chain joins TRBV7-2 and TRBJ2-3; TRBD1 is a possible D gene (5 bases). The CDR3 has 15 amino acids. V lost 2 bases and J 3 bases, leaving 12 bases between the germline ends. Germline CDR1 is SGHTA and CDR2 is FQGNSA. The CDR3 region has the DNA TGTGCCAGCAGCTTAAGGGCAGGGTATACAGATACGCAGTATTTT. This codes for CASSLRAGYTDTQYF.

V and J are TRBV30 and TRBJ2-7; unclear D gene. Germline CDR1 is GTSNPN and CDR2 is SVGIG (reference sequence). The CDR3 loop spans 12 amino acids. V dropped 3 bases and J dropped 6 bases, with 12 bases sitting between them. The CDR3 sequence: CAWSPISGEQYF. CDR3 coding DNA: TGTGCCTGGAGCCCCATTTCCGGCGAGCAGTACTTC.

The gene calls are TRBV18 and TRBJ2-4; D uncertain. Germline assignment: CDR1 KGHSH and CDR2 LQKENI. The CDR3 totals 15 residues. V lost 3 bases to trimming and J lost 4 bases, with 13 bases between them. CDR3 loop: CASSPTRTEKNIQYF. Written as DNA, the CDR3 is TGTGCCAGCTCACCCACAAGGACGGAGAAAAACATTCAGTACTTC.

This clonotype was detected only once. This chain uses TRBV10-3 with TRBJ2-5; 9 nucleotides line up with TRBD2. The V and J ends lost 6 bases and 3 bases, in that order; junction bases with no gene match: 5. The CDR3 extends over 14 amino acids. Germline CDR1 and CDR2: ENHRY and SYGVKD. CDR3 residues: CAISSSGGEETQYF. The DNA for the CDR3 is TGTGCCATCAGCAGTAGCGGGGGAGAAGAGACCCAGTACTTC.

Only a few counts were recorded for this clonotype. This chain uses TRBV4-2 with TRBJ2-1; 8 nucleotides match TRBD2. Germline V gene data show CDR1 as LGHNA and CDR2 as YNFKEQ. V lost 0 bases to trimming and J lost 10 bases; unmatched junction nucleotides: 5. CDR3 length equals 14 residues. The CDR3 bases are TGTGCCAGCAGCCAAGATTTGGGCGGGAGGGAGCAGTTCTTC. Translation gives CASSQDLGGREQFF.

This rearrangement joins TRBV7-9 to TRBJ1-2; no clear D gene. V was pared by 2 bases and J by 5 bases, with 12 bases between. The CDR3 consists of 14 residues. CDR1 and CDR2 (germline): SEHNR, FQNEAQ (reference sequence). The CDR3 sequence: CASSLTGGVYGYTF. In nucleotides, the CDR3 is TGTGCCAGCAGCTTAACCGGCGGCGTTTATGGCTACACCTTC.

V gene TRBV18 combines with J gene TRBJ2-5, with 13 nucleotides matching TRBD2. The CDR3 has 17 amino acids. Trimming took 2 bases from V and 3 from J; bases not matched to a gene: 6. Germline V gene lookup returns CDR1 KGHSH and CDR2 LQKENI. The CDR3 here is CASSPSGLAGVKETQYF. In nucleotides, the CDR3 is TGTGCCAGCTCACCATCCGGACTAGCGGGAGTCAAAGAGACCCAGTACTTC.

The J gene is TRBJ2-7, the V gene TRBV9; D is unclear. The CDR3 spans 15 residues. Trimming removed 2 bases from V and 0 bases from J, with 12 bases in between. Looked up from germline, CDR1 is SGDLS and CDR2 is YYNGEE. CDR3 amino acids: CASSVRADNSYEQYF. The CDR3 region has the DNA TGTGCCAGCAGCGTCCGGGCAGACAACTCCTACGAGCAGTACTTC.

There are a few counts of this clonotype. The chain has TRBV9 and TRBJ2-2; 11 bases align to TRBD1. Unmatched junction bases numbered 3, after V lost 3 bases and J lost 2 bases. Germline lookup yields CDR1 SGDLS and CDR2 YYNGEE. The CDR3 is made up of 16 amino acids. For the CDR3, the DNA is TGTGCCAGCAGCGACCGGACAGGGGGCAACACCGGGGAGCTGTTTTTT. It codes for CASSDRTGGNTGELFF.

This clonotype has a handful of counts. The V and J genes are TRBV5-5 and TRBJ1-1; perhaps TRBD1 as D (6 bases). V dropped 6 bases and J dropped 5 bases, with 17 bases sitting between them. Germline-derived CDR1 and CDR2 are SGHKS and YYEKEE (reference sequence). The CDR3 consists of 14 residues. The CDR3: CASTLTTGRTEAFF. The DNA for the CDR3 is TGTGCCAGCACCCTTACGACAGGCCGGACTGAAGCTTTCTTT.